The 9 T cell receptor beta chains below were found in one sample sequenced in a study of blood T cell repertoires in COVID-19. Data came from immunoSEQ multiplex PCR; TCRdb stores just in-frame clones and leaves some out. The data contain some 300,000 clones, 70% to 90% of them singletons. Sequenced sample: peripheral blood. The receptors originated from a woman in her 50s with active or convalescent COVID-19.

This sequence joins TRBV2 and TRBJ1-4; 11 bases fit TRBD1. This CDR3 is 16 amino acids long. CDR1 and CDR2 (germline): SNHLY, FYNNEI. V was pared by 5 bases and J by 7 bases, with 9 bases of the junction left unmatched. The CDR3, as DNA: TGTGCCAGCAGTCAGGACAGGGGGCAGGTCGGTGAAAAACTGTTTTTT. This codes for CASSQDRGQVGEKLFF.

The J gene is TRBJ2-7, the V gene TRBV27, with TRBD2 identical over 10 bases. There are 14 residues in the CDR3. V shed 5 bases, J shed 4 bases, and the junction held 5 bases outside the gene matches. The germline V gene encodes CDR1 MNHEY and CDR2 SMNVEV (reference sequence). In DNA form, the CDR3 reads TGTGCCAGCAGTGCTGGGACTAGCGCGTACGAGCAGTACTTC. As protein: CASSAGTSAYEQYF.

V is TRBV6-6 and J is TRBJ2-1; a possible D gene is TRBD2 (5 bases). Trimming removed 4 bases at V and 0 bases at J, with 10 bases between. CDR3 length: 15 amino acids. Germline CDR1 MNHNY, CDR2 SVGAGI (reference sequence). Written as DNA, the CDR3 is TGTGCCAGCAGTTTAAGAGGGAGCTCCTACAATGAGCAGTTCTTC. This sequence encodes CASSLRGSSYNEQFF.

The chain has TRBV2 and TRBJ2-7; 13 bases fit TRBD2. V was clipped by 4 bases and J by 6 bases; unmatched bases: 9. Germline values: CDR1 SNHLY, CDR2 FYNNEI. This CDR3 contains 16 residues. This CDR3 reads CASSGTSGRREAEQYF. For the CDR3, the DNA is TGTGCCAGCAGTGGGACTAGCGGGAGACGGGAGGCCGAGCAGTACTTC. The variable domain in full, with the rest retrieved from reference TRBV2 and TRBJ2-7, is EPEVTQTPSHQVTQMGQEVILRCVPISNHLYFYWYRQILGQKVEFLVSFYNNEISEKSEIFDDQFSVERPDGSNFTLKIRSTKLEDSAMYFCASSGTSGRREAEQYFGPGTRLTVT.

V usage is TRBV5-4 and J usage is TRBJ1-2; D ambiguous. This CDR3 has 15 residues. CDR1 is SGHNT and CDR2 is YYREEE in the germline V gene (reference sequence). V lost 0 bases and J lost 4, with 13 bases in between. The chain's CDR3 is CASSLVVSSIYGYTF. For the CDR3, the DNA is TGTGCCAGCAGCTTGGTAGTGTCGAGCATCTATGGCTACACCTTC.

This clone was found a few times. The chain links TRBV14 to TRBJ1-2; D gene ambiguous. Germline V gene lookup returns CDR1 SGHDN and CDR2 FVKESK. The V end lost 3 bases, the J end lost 0 bases, and 17 bases lay between the germline ends. This CDR3 is 17 amino acids long. The CDR3 DNA follows: TGTGCCAGCAGCCAGAGTACGGGGTCCCTAACTAACTATGGCTACACCTTC. Translated, it gives CASSQSTGSLTNYGYTF.

Regarding this clone: The conserved closing phenylalanine or tryptophan is absent in this CDR3, likely reflecting a read error. Because the CDR3's place on the DNA is in doubt, the DNA is left out and the CDR3 is given as listed by TCRdb. The genes are TRBV29-1 and TRBJ1-2; the listed D gene, TRBD1, was not tested against the DNA. CDR1 and CDR2 (germline): SQVTM, ANQGSEA. The CDR3 extends over 8 residues, inclusive of both ends. CDR3 amino acids: CSVKKGQD.

The chain couples TRBV7-9 to TRBJ2-3; D unclear. Trimming pared 5 bases from V and 5 bases from J, leaving 14 bases between. The CDR3 length is 14 residues. Germline assignment: CDR1 SEHNR and CDR2 FQNEAQ (reference sequence). CDR3 coding DNA: TGTGCCAGCAGCCGTATTCTGGTCGGAGATACGCAGTATTTT. It yields the protein CASSRILVGDTQYF.

The chain combines TRBV12-3 or TRBV12-4 with TRBJ2-7; TRBD2 matches 9 bases. There are 13 residues in the CDR3. The trim removed 2 bases at V and 7 bases at J, leaving 3 bases unmatched. In nucleotides, the CDR3 is TGTGCCAGCAGTTTACGCGGGAGGGGGGAGCAGTACTTC. This translates into CASSLRGRGEQYF.